The 18 T cell receptor beta chains given below trace back to one sample, sequenced in a study of T cells expressing NK-cell markers. With the 5' RACE reads reprocessed, TCRdb shows one record per CDR3 protein and no DNA. This repertoire includes about 380,000 distinct CDR3 sequences. The sample consisted of blood T cells: a sorted CD56 or NKG2C T cell subset, CD4+ or CD8+ T cells, or bulk PBMC T cells (not recorded which). The receptors here all came from a man aged 18 to 69 in good health.

The genes are TRBV4-1 and TRBJ2-4; TCRdb selects TRBD1, and the lack of DNA leaves this call unchecked. The CDR3 is 17 residues long. Germline CDR1 MGHRA, CDR2 YSYEKL. The CDR3 here is CASSQDPRQGTKNIQYF.

V usage is TRBV15 and J usage is TRBJ1-2; TCRdb calls TRBD1, which cannot be checked without DNA. This CDR3 spans 15 amino acids. CDR1 and CDR2 from the germline V gene are LNHNV and YYDKDF (reference sequence). This chain's CDR3 is CATSRGQGGMSGYTF.

The chain recombines TRBV7-9 with TRBJ2-2; the D call from TCRdb, TRBD1, cannot be confirmed without DNA. The CDR3 covers 17 residues. CDR1 is SEHNR, CDR2 FQNEAQ, per germline (reference sequence). CDR3 region: CASRQRPGQRNTGELFF.

The chain recombines TRBV7-2 with TRBJ1-1. Germline V gives CDR1 SGHTA, CDR2 FQGNSA. This CDR3 has 15 amino acids. The CDR3 is CASSLVRAQNTEAFF.

The V call is TRBV20-1, the J call TRBJ1-1; TCRdb names TRBD1, which stays unverified in the absence of DNA. CDR1 is DFQATT, CDR2 SNEGSKA, per germline (reference sequence). The CDR3 has 14 amino acids. The CDR3 spells CSATGAAFNAEAFF.

The rearrangement uses TRBV7-2 and TRBJ2-1; the TCRdb D gene call, TRBD2, has no DNA to confirm it. CDR1 is SGHTA, CDR2 FQGNSA, per germline. The CDR3 is 16 amino acids. CDR3 sequence: CASSPGRTGPGLVEFF.

This chain joins TRBV20-1 and TRBJ2-7; the TRBD2 assignment by TCRdb is unverifiable without DNA. The CDR3 covers 14 residues. Germline lookup yields CDR1 DFQATT and CDR2 SNEGSKA (reference sequence). CDR3 in amino acids: CSARSGASGNEQYF.

This rearrangement joins TRBV11-1 to TRBJ2-1. Germline V lookup: CDR1 SGHAT, CDR2 FQDESV (reference sequence). The CDR3 spans 21 residues. The CDR3 here is CASSLRSVSRFGRSSYNEQFF. Supplemented by reference TRBV11-1 and TRBJ2-1, the full variable domain reads EAEVAQSPRYKITEKSQAVAFWCDPISGHATLYWYRQILGQGPELLVQFQDESVVDDSQLPKDRFSAERLKGVDSTLKIQPAELGDSAMYLCASSLRSVSRFGRSSYNEQFFGPGTRLTVL.

The chain employs TRBV28 and TRBJ2-4; the TCRdb D gene call, TRBD1, has no DNA to confirm it. The CDR3 totals 15 residues. Germline CDR1 is MDHEN and CDR2 is SYDVKM. CDR3 sequence reads: CASSFNRGLLGIQYF.

The gene calls are TRBV20-1 and TRBJ2-7; TCRdb's D call, TRBD1, is unchecked because there is no DNA. The CDR3 has 13 residues. CDR1 and CDR2 (germline): DFQATT, SNEGSKA (reference sequence). This CDR3 reads CSAAGTGLFEQYF.

The chain carries TRBV20-1 and TRBJ2-5; TCRdb's D call, TRBD2, is unchecked because there is no DNA. Germline V gene data show CDR1 as DFQATT and CDR2 as SNEGSKA (reference sequence). The CDR3 spans 16 residues. The CDR3 is CSAGATSGGVRETQYF.

The rearrangement uses TRBV7-2 and TRBJ1-3; the TCRdb D gene call, TRBD1, has no DNA to confirm it. CDR1 SGHTA and CDR2 FQGNSA come from the germline V gene. This CDR3 is built from 15 residues. The CDR3 here is CASSSLTGLGNTIYF.

The gene calls are TRBV11-1 and TRBJ1-5; TCRdb returns TRBD1, unconfirmable since there is no DNA. From germline, CDR1 is SGHAT and CDR2 FQDESV (reference sequence). The CDR3 runs 18 residues. This CDR3 is CASSSLSVGTEGYQPQHF. Together with reference TRBV11-1 and TRBJ1-5, the CDR3 gives the full variable domain: EAEVAQSPRYKITEKSQAVAFWCDPISGHATLYWYRQILGQGPELLVQFQDESVVDDSQLPKDRFSAERLKGVDSTLKIQPAELGDSAMYLCASSSLSVGTEGYQPQHFGDGTRLSIL.

The CDR3: CASSIGRDPYNEQFF. The genes are TRBV19 and TRBJ2-1; TCRdb selects TRBD2, and the lack of DNA leaves this call unchecked. Germline V lookup: CDR1 LNHDA, CDR2 SQIVND (reference sequence). This CDR3 region has 15 residues.

J is TRBJ2-3 and V is TRBV7-8; TCRdb's assignment of TRBD2 cannot be checked, as there is no DNA. CDR3 length equals 15 residues. The V gene's germline CDR1 is SGHVS and CDR2 FQNEAQ. The chain's CDR3 is CASSPGLDSTDTQYF.

The genes are TRBV11-2 and TRBJ2-5; no DNA is available, so the TRBD1 call from TCRdb remains unchecked. This CDR3 spans 15 amino acids. Per germline, CDR1 SGHAT and CDR2 FQNNGV. This CDR3 is CASSNGQGNRETQYF.

The rearrangement uses TRBV9 and TRBJ1-4. Germline loops: CDR1 SGDLS, CDR2 YYNGEE. CDR3 length: 14 residues. The CDR3 here is CASSEDVAGEKLFF.

V is TRBV7-2 and J is TRBJ2-1; TCRdb returns TRBD1, unconfirmable since there is no DNA. The CDR3 consists of 15 residues. Germline values: CDR1 SGHTA, CDR2 FQGNSA. This chain's CDR3 is CASSPQGARNNEQFF.